This T cell receptor beta chain came from a study of CD8 T cells in Susac syndrome. The authors reverse transcribed about 0.45 to 1 ug RNA with random hexamers. TCRdb reprocessed the immunoSEQ multiplex PCR reads with MiXCR, giving one entry per CDR3 protein. The sample holds roughly 200,000 distinct CDR3 sequences, 85% to 95% seen once. Patients with stable or active relapsing-remitting disease, all of them treatment-naive, made up the multiple sclerosis controls. TEMRA cells were FACS-enriched, with CD8+ and CD4+ T cells isolated negatively. The CDR3 length is 12 residues. Germline CDR1 and CDR2: MDHEN and SYDVKM. V was clipped by 3 bases and J by 4 bases, with 4 bases between them.

The sample consisted of CD8+ T cells from PBMCs. V gene TRBV28 combines with J gene TRBJ1-5, with D unclear. The receptor was isolated from a human donor with multiple sclerosis. CDR3 bases: TGTGCCAGCAGTTTTAATAATCAGCCCCAGCATTTT. It encodes CASSFNNQPQHF.